This T cell receptor (beta chain) derives from a study of patients and donors after allogeneic stem cell transplantation. Unmatched junction bases numbered 5, after V lost 2 bases and J lost 0 bases. The CDR3 is 17 amino acids. Per germline, CDR1 SGHDT and CDR2 YYEEEE. Via MiXCR, TCRdb re-called the RT-PCR reads, giving one row per CDR3 protein. The sample lists about a million distinct CDR3 sequences, under 20% occurring once. This clonotype was seen a handful of times. Source material: blood, either unsorted or a sorted T cell fraction (not recorded which). This receptor was taken from a human donor who was either an allogeneic HSCT recipient or a stem cell or donor lymphocyte infusion donor (not recorded which). It is not recorded whose cells these are; they may come from a transplant donor. The genes are TRBV5-6 and TRBJ2-3; 11 bases are shared with TRBD2. The CDR3 DNA reads as TGTGCCAGCAGCTTAGCTAGCGGGGGGACCAGCACAGATACGCAGTATTTT. Its protein product is CASSLASGGTSTDTQYF.